Sequencing of this T cell receptor beta chain was carried out in a study of glioma-infiltrating T cells. Study-level points and caveats: Gliomas, especially low-grade, showed above-expected tissue-blood divergence; non-neoplastic patients showed below. CDR3 overlap between tissue and blood was very small.

This clonotype was counted many times. As yet, its antigen is unknown. Germline CDR1 is SGHRS and CDR2 is YFSETQ. V shed 0 bases and J 5 bases; nucleotides not matched to a gene: 5. The CDR3 is made up of 15 amino acids. Using RNA template, CDR3s of TCR alpha and beta were amplified with iRepertoire arm-PCR. Input was roughly 85-450 ng of tissue mRNA or PBMC total RNA. MiXCR, applied by TCRdb to the multiplex PCR reads, yields one record per CDR3 protein. The top ten clones hold nearly 15% of a sample with 95,000 to 150,000 distinct CDR3 sequences, 20% to 25% of them seen once. V and J are TRBV5-1 and TRBJ2-5; 9 positions agree with TRBD2. The sample consisted of glioma tissue, nonneoplastic brain tissue, or PBMCs (not recorded which). The clonotype comes from a human donor with low-grade glioma or glioblastoma, undergoing nonglioma brain surgery, or in good health (not recorded which). The CDR3 is CASSLGGRAIETQYF. CDR3 coding DNA: TGCGCCAGCAGCTTGGGCGGGAGGGCCATTGAGACCCAGTACTTC.